This record looks at one T cell receptor beta chain sequence and its context. This entry comes from a study of blood T cell repertoires in COVID-19. Background on the study: The United States, Italy and Spain provided the acute and convalescent COVID-19 samples. Sources were T cells, B-cell-depleted T cells, or PBMCs; the material itself was cDNA or gDNA.

Source study methods: Counts of nucleated cells, estimated from reference gene primer amplification, were obtained. Repertoires were generated with immunoSEQ multiplex PCR, while TCRdb's copy carries only in-frame clones and drops some. From that table come the V and J calls and clone size; the DNA was used to work out D and trimming. The table records over 100,000 clones, approximately 90% of them present only once. Sequencing was carried out using peripheral blood. The sequence derives from a human donor in a cohort sampled during active COVID-19.

CDR3 nucleotides: TGTGCCAGCAGCGTAGCCCAGGGGGCTATGATTGGAGAGCAGTTCTTC. It encodes CASSVAQGAMIGEQFF. The chain recombines TRBV9 with TRBJ2-1, with TRBD1 identical over 8 bases. V lost 0 bases, J lost 10 bases, and 12 bases stayed unmatched. From germline, CDR1 is SGDLS and CDR2 YYNGEE. The CDR3 is made up of 16 amino acids. Full variable domain (missing parts from reference TRBV9 and TRBJ2-1): DSGVTQTPKHLITATGQRVTLRCSPRSGDLSVYWYQQSLDQGLQFLIQYYNGEERAKGNILERFSAQQFPDLHSELNLSSLELGDSALYFCASSVAQGAMIGEQFFGPGTRLTVL.